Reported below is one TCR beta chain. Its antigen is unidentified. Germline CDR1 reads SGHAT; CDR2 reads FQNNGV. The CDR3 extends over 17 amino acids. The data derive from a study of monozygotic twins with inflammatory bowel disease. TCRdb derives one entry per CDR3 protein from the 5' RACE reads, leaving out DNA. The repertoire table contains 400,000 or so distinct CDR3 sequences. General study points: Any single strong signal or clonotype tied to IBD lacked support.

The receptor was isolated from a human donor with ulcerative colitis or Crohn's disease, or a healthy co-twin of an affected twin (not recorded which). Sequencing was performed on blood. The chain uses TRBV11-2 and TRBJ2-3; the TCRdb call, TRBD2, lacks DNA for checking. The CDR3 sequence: CASSNLRLAGTGNTQYF.